One and the same sample provided the 15 T cell receptor beta chains below, sequenced in a study of cytotoxic CD8 clonotypes in ibrutinib-treated CLL. Measured with immunoSEQ multiplex PCR; TCRdb has only the in-frame clones, and not every one. The data show about 330,000 clones, about 64% seen once. The specimen was PBMCs, collected after 36 months of ibrutinib treatment. All receptors derive from a human donor with chronic lymphocytic leukemia.

This chain uses TRBV27 with TRBJ1-1; D is unclear. Germline assignment: CDR1 MNHEY and CDR2 SMNVEV (reference sequence). CDR3 length: 13 amino acids. V lost 2 bases and J 7 bases, leaving 11 bases between the germline ends. The CDR3 region has the DNA TGTGCCAGCAGTTTAATCCGACATAGTGAAGCTTTCTTT. This sequence encodes CASSLIRHSEAFF.

This clone showed up just a few times. The chain employs TRBV7-9 and TRBJ2-2; D is unresolved. Trimming stripped 5 bases from V and 5 bases from J, with 24 bases between. Germline V gene data show CDR1 as SEHNR and CDR2 as FQNEAQ (reference sequence). The CDR3 has 18 amino acids. The CDR3 sequence is CASSPTIIPGIWTGELFF. The CDR3 DNA is TGTGCCAGCAGCCCCACAATCATCCCAGGCATTTGGACCGGGGAGCTGTTTTTT.

V and J are TRBV6-4 and TRBJ1-6; unclear D gene. V lost 2 bases and J 5 bases, leaving 7 bases between the germline ends. This CDR3 has 14 residues. The germline CDR1 and CDR2 sequences are MRHNA and SNTAGT. DNA of the CDR3: TGTGCCAGCAGTGACCGGATCCATAATTCACCCCTCCACTTT. This codes for CASSDRIHNSPLHF.

The chain joins TRBV2 to TRBJ1-1; maybe TRBD1 (5 bases). CDR3 size: 15 residues. The V and J ends lost 10 bases and 2 bases respectively, with 20 bases between them. The germline V gene encodes CDR1 SNHLY and CDR2 FYNNEI. The CDR3 region is CAIPLASTVNTEAFF. DNA of the CDR3: TGTGCCATCCCCCTTGCGTCGACAGTCAACACTGAAGCTTTCTTT.

The CDR3: CASTISGTGGETQYF. In DNA, the CDR3 is TGTGCCAGCACCATATCCGGGACAGGGGGAGAGACCCAGTACTTC. V is TRBV28 and J is TRBJ2-5; 11 bases fit TRBD1. The CDR3 consists of 15 residues. J was trimmed by 4 bases and V by 7 bases; bases with no gene match: 8. Germline CDR1 and CDR2: MDHEN and SYDVKM. Variable domain in full (rest from reference TRBV28 and TRBJ2-5): DVKVTQSSRYLVKRTGEKVFLECVQDMDHENMFWYRQDPGLGLRLIYFSYDVKMKEKGDIPEGYSVSREKKERFSLILESASTNQTSMYLCASTISGTGGETQYFGPGTRLLVL.

Here the CDR3 reads CASSPGLAGSYEQYF. CDR3 in DNA: TGTGCCAGCAGCCCGGGACTAGCGGGTTCCTACGAGCAGTACTTC. This rearrangement joins TRBV6-5 to TRBJ2-7; 12 bases align to TRBD2. This CDR3 region has 15 residues. Losses at the gene ends were 6 bases for V and 1 base for J; bases not matched to a gene: 4. Per the germline V gene, CDR1 is MNHEY and CDR2 is SVGAGI.

V is TRBV4-1 and J is TRBJ2-2, with TRBD2 identical over 9 bases. V dropped 6 bases and J dropped 1; count of bases not matched to a gene: 6. Per the germline V gene, CDR1 is MGHRA and CDR2 is YSYEKL. The CDR3 totals 16 residues. CDR3 coding DNA: TGCGCCAGCAGGGGGGTTAGCGGGGGGAACACCGGGGAGCTGTTTTTT. This translates into CASRGVSGGNTGELFF.

The V and J genes are TRBV18 and TRBJ2-7; possible D gene TRBD2, 5 bases. CDR1 is KGHSH and CDR2 is LQKENI in the germline V gene. Trimming removed 3 bases from V and 0 bases from J, with 15 bases in between. The CDR3 loop spans 16 amino acids. The CDR3: CASSPFTRTPSYEQYF. The DNA of the CDR3 is TGTGCCAGCTCACCCTTTACTAGGACCCCCTCCTACGAGCAGTACTTC.

The CDR3 sequence is CASSYGQGYYEQYF. For the CDR3, the DNA is TGTGCCAGCAGTTACGGACAAGGCTACTACGAGCAGTACTTC. The V call is TRBV6-5, the J call TRBJ2-7; D might be TRBD1 (5 bases). This CDR3 spans 14 amino acids. The germline CDR1 and CDR2 sequences are MNHEY and SVGAGI. The V gene lost 2 bases and the J gene lost 3 bases, with 11 bases spanning the gap.

The gene calls are TRBV5-1 and TRBJ1-1, with D hard to call. Trimming pared 4 bases from V and 4 bases from J, leaving 11 bases between. The CDR3 is made up of 13 amino acids. Germline-derived CDR1 and CDR2 are SGHRS and YFSETQ. DNA of the CDR3: TGCGCCAGCAGCCCATTGTCGGGCACTGAAGCTTTCTTT. This translates into CASSPLSGTEAFF.

This chain joins TRBV5-1 and TRBJ2-7; 8 bases align to TRBD1. Germline V gene lookup returns CDR1 SGHRS and CDR2 YFSETQ. The length of the CDR3 is 15 residues. Germline trimming cut 5 bases from V and 5 bases from J; bases unmatched to any gene: 12. DNA of the CDR3: TGCGCCAGCAGTCGGGGAGACAGGGGTTTCAACGAGCAGTACTTC. Its protein is CASSRGDRGFNEQYF.

This rearrangement joins TRBV9 to TRBJ2-3, with D unresolved. Per germline, CDR1 SGDLS and CDR2 YYNGEE. Trimming took 4 bases from V and 6 from J, leaving 12 bases between them. The CDR3 is 13 residues long. This CDR3 reads CASSPFPFDTQYF. As DNA, the CDR3 is TGTGCCAGCAGCCCGTTCCCCTTCGATACGCAGTATTTT.

The genes are TRBV5-1 and TRBJ1-5; D gene unclear. The CDR3 length is 14 residues. Trimming took off 4 bases at V and 5 bases at J, with 13 bases between the two ends. Germline loops: CDR1 SGHRS, CDR2 YFSETQ. CDR3 loop: CASSTGRGDQPQHF. CDR3 coding DNA: TGCGCCAGCAGCACCGGACGGGGAGATCAGCCCCAGCATTTT.

This chain links TRBV27 with TRBJ2-1, with 10 bases matching TRBD1. This CDR3 is built from 16 residues. Germline CDR1 MNHEY, CDR2 SMNVEV (reference sequence). With 4 bases clipped from V and 5 bases from J, the junction kept 8 bases outside the gene matches. CDR3 residues: CASSYVPGQGNNEQFF. The CDR3 DNA follows: TGTGCCAGCAGTTATGTCCCGGGACAGGGGAACAATGAGCAGTTCTTC.

The genes are TRBV10-1 and TRBJ1-5, with 8 bases that match TRBD1. Trimming removed 6 bases from V and 2 bases from J; junction bases left unmatched: 6. From germline, CDR1 is WNHNN and CDR2 SYGVQD (reference sequence). The CDR3 is 15 amino acids. The CDR3 spells CASSQTGDGNQPQHF. CDR3 in DNA: TGCGCCAGCAGCCAGACAGGGGATGGCAATCAGCCCCAGCATTTT.